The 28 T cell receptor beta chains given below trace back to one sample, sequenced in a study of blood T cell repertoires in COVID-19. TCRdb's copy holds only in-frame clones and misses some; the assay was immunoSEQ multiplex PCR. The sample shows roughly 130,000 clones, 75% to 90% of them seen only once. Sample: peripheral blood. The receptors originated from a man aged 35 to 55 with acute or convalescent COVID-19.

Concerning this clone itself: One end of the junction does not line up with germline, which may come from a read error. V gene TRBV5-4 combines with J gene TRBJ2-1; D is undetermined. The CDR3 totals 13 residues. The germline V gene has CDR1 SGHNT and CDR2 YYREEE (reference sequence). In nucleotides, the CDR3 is TGTGCCAGCAGCTTGGACTCCAACAATGAGCAGTTCTTC. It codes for CASSLDSNNEQFF.

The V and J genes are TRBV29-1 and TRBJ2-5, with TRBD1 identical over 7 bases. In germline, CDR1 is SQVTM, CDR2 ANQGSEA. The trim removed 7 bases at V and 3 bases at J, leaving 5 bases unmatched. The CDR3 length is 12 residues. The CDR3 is CSDDRVEETQYF. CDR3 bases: TGCAGCGATGACAGGGTGGAAGAGACCCAGTACTTC.

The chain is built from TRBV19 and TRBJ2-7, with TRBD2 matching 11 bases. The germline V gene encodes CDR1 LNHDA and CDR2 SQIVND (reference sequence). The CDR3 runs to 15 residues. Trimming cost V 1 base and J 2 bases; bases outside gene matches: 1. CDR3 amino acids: CASSIASGGTYEQYF. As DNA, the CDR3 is TGTGCCAGTAGTATAGCTAGCGGGGGGACCTACGAGCAGTACTTC.

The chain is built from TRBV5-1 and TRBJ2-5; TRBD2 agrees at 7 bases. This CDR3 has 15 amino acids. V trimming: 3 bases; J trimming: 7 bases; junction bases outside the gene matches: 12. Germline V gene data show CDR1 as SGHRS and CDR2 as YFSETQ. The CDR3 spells CASSSAGEPFLTQYF. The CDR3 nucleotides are TGCGCCAGCAGCTCGGCGGGGGAACCTTTCTTGACCCAGTACTTC.

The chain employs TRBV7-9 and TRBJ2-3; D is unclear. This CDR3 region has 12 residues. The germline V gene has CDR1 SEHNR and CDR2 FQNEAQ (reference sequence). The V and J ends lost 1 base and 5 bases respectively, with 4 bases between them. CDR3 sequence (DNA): TGTGCCAGCAGCTTAGACGGAGATACGCAGTATTTT. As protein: CASSLDGDTQYF.

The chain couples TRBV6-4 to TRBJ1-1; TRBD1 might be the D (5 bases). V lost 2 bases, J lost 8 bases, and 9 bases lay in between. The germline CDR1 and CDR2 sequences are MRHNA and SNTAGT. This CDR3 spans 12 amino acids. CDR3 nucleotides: TGTGCCAGCAGTGACGGGGGGGACGAAGCTTTCTTT. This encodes CASSDGGDEAFF.

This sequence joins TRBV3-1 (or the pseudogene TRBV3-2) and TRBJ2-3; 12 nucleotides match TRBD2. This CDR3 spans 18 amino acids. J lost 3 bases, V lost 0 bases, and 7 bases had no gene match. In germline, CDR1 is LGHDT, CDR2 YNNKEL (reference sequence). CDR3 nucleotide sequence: TGTGCCAGCAGCCAAGATCCGCGGCTAGCGGGGGGGACAGATACGCAGTATTTT. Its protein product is CASSQDPRLAGGTDTQYF.

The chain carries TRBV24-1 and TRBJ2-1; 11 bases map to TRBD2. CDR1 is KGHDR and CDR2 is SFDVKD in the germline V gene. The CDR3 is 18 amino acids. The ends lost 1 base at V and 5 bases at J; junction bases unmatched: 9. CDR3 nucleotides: TGTGCCACCAGTGATTTAGGGACTAGCGGAGCTAAAAACAATGAGCAGTTCTTC. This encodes CATSDLGTSGAKNNEQFF.

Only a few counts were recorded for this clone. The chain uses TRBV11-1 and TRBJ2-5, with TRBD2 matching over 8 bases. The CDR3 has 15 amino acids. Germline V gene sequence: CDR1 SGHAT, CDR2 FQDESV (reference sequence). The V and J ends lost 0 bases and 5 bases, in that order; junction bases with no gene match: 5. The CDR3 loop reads CASSLAGLVMETQYF. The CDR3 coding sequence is TGTGCCAGCAGCTTAGCGGGACTAGTTATGGAGACCCAGTACTTC. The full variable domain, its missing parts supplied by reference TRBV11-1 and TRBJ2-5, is EAEVAQSPRYKITEKSQAVAFWCDPISGHATLYWYRQILGQGPELLVQFQDESVVDDSQLPKDRFSAERLKGVDSTLKIQPAELGDSAMYLCASSLAGLVMETQYFGPGTRLLVL.

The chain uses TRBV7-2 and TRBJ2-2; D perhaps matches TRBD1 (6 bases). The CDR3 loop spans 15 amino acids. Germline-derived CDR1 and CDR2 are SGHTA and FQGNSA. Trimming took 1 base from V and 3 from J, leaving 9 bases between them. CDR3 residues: CASSLGGRDTGELFF. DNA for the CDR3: TGTGCCAGCAGCTTAGGGGGGCGCGACACCGGGGAGCTGTTTTTT.

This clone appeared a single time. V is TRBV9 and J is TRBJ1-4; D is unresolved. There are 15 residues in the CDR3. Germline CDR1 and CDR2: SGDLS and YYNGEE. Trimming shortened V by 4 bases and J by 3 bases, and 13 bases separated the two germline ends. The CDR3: CASSPLGEANEKLFF. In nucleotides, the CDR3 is TGTGCCAGCAGCCCCCTCGGGGAGGCTAATGAAAAACTGTTTTTT.

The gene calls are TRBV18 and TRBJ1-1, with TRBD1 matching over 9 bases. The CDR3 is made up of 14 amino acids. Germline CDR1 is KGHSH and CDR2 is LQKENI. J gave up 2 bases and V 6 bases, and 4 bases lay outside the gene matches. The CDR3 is CASSMDRGNTEAFF. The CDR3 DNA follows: TGTGCCAGCTCTATGGACAGGGGAAACACTGAAGCTTTCTTT.

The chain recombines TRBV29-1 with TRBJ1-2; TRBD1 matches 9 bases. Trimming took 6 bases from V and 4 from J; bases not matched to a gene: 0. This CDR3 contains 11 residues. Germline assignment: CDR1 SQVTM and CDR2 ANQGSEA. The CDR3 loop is CSVDRGYGYTF. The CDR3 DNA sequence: TGCAGCGTGGACAGGGGCTATGGCTACACCTTC.

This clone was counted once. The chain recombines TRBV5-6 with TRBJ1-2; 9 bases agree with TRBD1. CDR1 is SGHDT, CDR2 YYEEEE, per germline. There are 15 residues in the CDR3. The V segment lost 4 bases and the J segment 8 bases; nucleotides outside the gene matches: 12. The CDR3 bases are TGTGCCAGCAGCCTACCCGGGACAGGGTCAGAGGGCTACACCTTC. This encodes CASSLPGTGSEGYTF.

DNA of the CDR3: TGCGCCAGCAGGGCACAGGTTTATGGCTACACCTTC. It translates to CASRAQVYGYTF. The V gene is TRBV10-1, the J gene TRBJ1-2; D is perhaps TRBD1 (5 bases). V was cut by 6 bases and J by 5 bases, with 10 bases left in between. The CDR3 has 12 amino acids. Germline assignment: CDR1 WNHNN and CDR2 SYGVQD (reference sequence).

The DNA of the CDR3 is TGTGCCAGCAGCTTCGGTGGGAGCGTCACCTACGAGCAGTACTTC. This translates into CASSFGGSVTYEQYF. This chain links TRBV5-6 with TRBJ2-7, with D possibly TRBD2 on 5 matching bases. Germline assignment: CDR1 SGHDT and CDR2 YYEEEE. The CDR3 totals 15 residues. Trimming pared 2 bases from V and 2 bases from J, leaving 14 bases between.

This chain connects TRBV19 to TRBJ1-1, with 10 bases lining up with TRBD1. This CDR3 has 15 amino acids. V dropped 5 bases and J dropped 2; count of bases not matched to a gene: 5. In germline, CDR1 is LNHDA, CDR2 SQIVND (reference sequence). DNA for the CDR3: TGTGCCAGTAGTCCGTGGACAGGGGGTAACACTGAAGCTTTCTTT. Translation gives CASSPWTGGNTEAFF. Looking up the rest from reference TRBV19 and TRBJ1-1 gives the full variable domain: DGGITQSPKYLFRKEGQNVTLSCEQNLNHDAMYWYRQDPGQGLRLIYYSQIVNDFQKGDIAEGYSVSREKKESFPLTVTSAQKNPTAFYLCASSPWTGGNTEAFFGQGTRLTVV.

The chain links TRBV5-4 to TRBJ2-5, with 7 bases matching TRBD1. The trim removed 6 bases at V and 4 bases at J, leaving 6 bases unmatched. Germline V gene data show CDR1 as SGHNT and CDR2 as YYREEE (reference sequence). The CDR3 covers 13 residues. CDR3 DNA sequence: TGTGCCAGCAACCAAAACAGGGGAGAGACCCAGTACTTC. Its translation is CASNQNRGETQYF.

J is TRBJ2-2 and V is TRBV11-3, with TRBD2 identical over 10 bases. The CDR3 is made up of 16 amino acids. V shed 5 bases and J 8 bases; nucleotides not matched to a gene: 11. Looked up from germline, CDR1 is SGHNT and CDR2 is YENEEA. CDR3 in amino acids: CASSLSSSGRMGELFF. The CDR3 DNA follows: TGTGCCAGCAGCCTTTCCTCTAGCGGGAGAATGGGGGAGCTGTTTTTT. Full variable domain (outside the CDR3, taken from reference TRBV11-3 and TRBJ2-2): EAGVVQSPRYKIIEKKQPVAFWCNPISGHNTLYWYLQNLGQGPELLIRYENEEAVDDSQLPKDRFSAERLKGVDSTLKIQPAELGDSAVYLCASSLSSSGRMGELFFGEGSRLTVL.

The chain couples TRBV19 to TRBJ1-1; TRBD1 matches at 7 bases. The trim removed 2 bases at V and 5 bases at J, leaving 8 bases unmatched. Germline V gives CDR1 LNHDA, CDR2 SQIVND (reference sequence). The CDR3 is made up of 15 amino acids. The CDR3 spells CASSIKGGQLTEAFF. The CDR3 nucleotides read TGTGCCAGTAGTATAAAAGGGGGCCAATTGACTGAAGCTTTCTTT.

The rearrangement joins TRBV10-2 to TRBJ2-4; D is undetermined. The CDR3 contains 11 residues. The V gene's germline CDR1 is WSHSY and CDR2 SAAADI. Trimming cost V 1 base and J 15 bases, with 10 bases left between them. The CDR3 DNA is TGCGCCAGCAGTGAGTGGGCTGAGTTGTACTTC. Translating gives CASSEWAELYF.

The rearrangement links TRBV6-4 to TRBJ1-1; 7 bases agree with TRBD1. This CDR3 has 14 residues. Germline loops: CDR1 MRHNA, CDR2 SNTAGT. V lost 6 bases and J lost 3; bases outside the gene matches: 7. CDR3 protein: CASSRDRVDTEAFF. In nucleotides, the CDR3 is TGTGCCAGCAGCCGAGACAGGGTCGACACTGAAGCTTTCTTT.

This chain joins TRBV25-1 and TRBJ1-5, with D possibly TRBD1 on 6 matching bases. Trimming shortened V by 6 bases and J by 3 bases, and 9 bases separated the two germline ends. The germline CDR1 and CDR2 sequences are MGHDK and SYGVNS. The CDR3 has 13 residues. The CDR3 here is CASRQGPNQPQHF. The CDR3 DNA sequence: TGTGCCAGCAGACAGGGTCCCAATCAGCCCCAGCATTTT.

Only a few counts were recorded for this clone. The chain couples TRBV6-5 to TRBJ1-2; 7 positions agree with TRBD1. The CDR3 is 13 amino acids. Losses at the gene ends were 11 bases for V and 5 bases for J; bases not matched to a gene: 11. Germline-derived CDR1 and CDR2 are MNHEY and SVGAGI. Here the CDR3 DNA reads TGTGCCGCTACCGGCGCAGGGGGTTATGGCTACACCTTC. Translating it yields CAATGAGGYGYTF.

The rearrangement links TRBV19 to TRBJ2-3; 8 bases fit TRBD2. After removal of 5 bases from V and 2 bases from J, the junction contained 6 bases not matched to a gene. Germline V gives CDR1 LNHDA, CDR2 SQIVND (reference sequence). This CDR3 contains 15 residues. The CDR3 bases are TGTGCCAGTAGTCCGAGCGGGGGTTACACAGATACGCAGTATTTT. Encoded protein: CASSPSGGYTDTQYF.

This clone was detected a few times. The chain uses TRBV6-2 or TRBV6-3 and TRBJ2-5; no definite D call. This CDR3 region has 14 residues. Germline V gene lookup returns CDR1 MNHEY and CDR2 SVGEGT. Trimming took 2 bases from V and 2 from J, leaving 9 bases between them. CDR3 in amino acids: CASSYDGRQETQYF. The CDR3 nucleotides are TGTGCCAGCAGTTACGATGGCAGGCAAGAGACCCAGTACTTC.

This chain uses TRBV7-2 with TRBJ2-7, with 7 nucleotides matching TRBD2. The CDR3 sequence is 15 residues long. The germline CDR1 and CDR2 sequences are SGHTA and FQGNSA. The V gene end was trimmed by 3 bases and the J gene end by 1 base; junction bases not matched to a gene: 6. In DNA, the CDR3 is TGTGCCAGCAGCTTTCCGGGGGGATTGTCCTACGAGCAGTACTTC. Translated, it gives CASSFPGGLSYEQYF.

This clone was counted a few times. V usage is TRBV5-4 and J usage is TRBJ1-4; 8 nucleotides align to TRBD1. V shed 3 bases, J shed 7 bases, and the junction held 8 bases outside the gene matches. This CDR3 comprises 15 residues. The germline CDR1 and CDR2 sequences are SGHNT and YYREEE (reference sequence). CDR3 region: CASSSGQGWAEKLFF. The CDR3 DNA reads TGTGCCAGCAGCTCCGGACAGGGTTGGGCTGAAAAACTGTTTTTT.